The 20 T cell receptor beta chains presented below share a single source sample, sequenced in a study of cytomegalovirus exposure and HLA in healthy donors (dated by TCRdb to the late 2010s). Library preparation used the immunoSEQ multiplex PCR assay. For the multiplex PCR, a mixture combining 60 forward primers for TCR Vbeta segments and 13 reverse primers for TCR Jbeta segments was used. TCRdb limited this immuneACCESS table to in-frame rearrangements with V and J called. A share of clones is missing; checked studies link under half to unresolved V genes, and the rest is unexplained. The sample table holds 140,000 or so clones, of which roughly 80% were seen once. Less than 1.5% of the sample lies in the top ten. Sequencing input: PBMCs. The receptors come from a female donor in good health and CMV-seronegative.

The rearrangement links TRBV5-6 to TRBJ2-1, with 15 bases lining up with TRBD2. Germline V gene data show CDR1 as SGHDT and CDR2 as YYEEEE. The CDR3 covers 15 residues. The V and J ends lost 4 bases and 7 bases, in that order; junction bases with no gene match: 3. Here the CDR3 reads CASSPGTSGRNEQFF. The CDR3 DNA reads as TGTGCCAGCAGCCCCGGGACTAGCGGGAGGAATGAGCAGTTCTTC. Together with reference TRBV5-6 and TRBJ2-1, the CDR3 gives the full variable domain: DAGVTQSPTHLIKTRGQQVTLRCSPKSGHDTVSWYQQALGQGPQFIFQYYEEEERQRGNFPDRFSGHQFPNYSSELNVNALLLGDSALYLCASSPGTSGRNEQFFGPGTRLTVL.

The genes are TRBV6-1 and TRBJ2-3; TRBD2 aligns across 12 bases. Germline values: CDR1 MNHNS, CDR2 SASEGT. V lost 4 bases, J lost 7 bases, and 6 bases stayed unmatched. The CDR3 loop spans 15 amino acids. The CDR3 DNA follows: TGTGCCAGCAGTGCGGAGACTAGCGGGAGTAATACGCAGTATTTT. Amino acids: CASSAETSGSNTQYF.

V gene TRBV5-1 combines with J gene TRBJ2-1; D gene ambiguous. Germline CDR1 is SGHRS and CDR2 is YFSETQ. Trimming took off 0 bases at V and 6 bases at J, with 4 bases between the two ends. CDR3 size: 12 residues. CDR3 DNA sequence: TGCGCCAGCAGCTTGGGAGGCAATGAGCAGTTCTTC. It specifies CASSLGGNEQFF.

This clone was detected only once. The chain has TRBV5-1 and TRBJ1-3; no reliable D call. This CDR3 comprises 14 residues. V was clipped by 0 bases and J by 2 bases, with 6 bases between them. The germline gives CDR1 SGHRS, CDR2 YFSETQ. For the CDR3, the DNA is TGCGCCAGCAGCTTGGGCAGAACTGGAAACACCATATATTTT. This translates into CASSLGRTGNTIYF.

This chain connects TRBV6-4 to TRBJ2-1; tentatively, D is TRBD1 (6 bases). This CDR3 is 13 amino acids long. CDR1 is MRHNA and CDR2 is SNTAGT in the germline V gene. V lost 5 bases to trimming and J lost 5 bases, with 10 bases between them. The DNA of the CDR3 is TGTGCCAGCAGTAGGGGGACCGACAATGAGCAGTTCTTC. Encoded protein: CASSRGTDNEQFF.

The chain is built from TRBV29-1 and TRBJ2-5; D remains unclear. Germline lookup yields CDR1 SQVTM and CDR2 ANQGSEA. Trimming removed 2 bases at V and 5 bases at J, with 9 bases between. This CDR3 is 12 amino acids long. The CDR3 reads CSVEPLRETQYF. The DNA for the CDR3 is TGCAGCGTTGAACCCCTCCGGGAGACCCAGTACTTC.

The chain has TRBV7-9 and TRBJ1-1, with a tentative D call TRBD1 (6 bases). The V and J ends lost 4 bases and 4 bases respectively, with 19 bases between them. The germline V gene encodes CDR1 SEHNR and CDR2 FQNEAQ (reference sequence). This CDR3 has 16 amino acids. The CDR3 sequence is CASSSHFTGFITEAFF. For the CDR3, the DNA is TGTGCCAGCAGCTCCCACTTTACAGGGTTTATCACTGAAGCTTTCTTT.

The chain combines TRBV27 with TRBJ1-4; TRBD1 is a possible D gene (6 bases). This CDR3 has 15 amino acids. CDR1 and CDR2 from the germline V gene are MNHEY and SMNVEV (reference sequence). Trimming took off 6 bases at V and 3 bases at J, with 14 bases between the two ends. CDR3 residues: CASRYGQLANEKLFF. The CDR3 coding sequence is TGTGCCAGCAGGTACGGACAGCTCGCTAATGAAAAACTGTTTTTT.

The chain joins TRBV5-5 to TRBJ1-1, with a weak D call TRBD1 (6 bases). Trimming left V 4 bases short and J 3 bases short, with 13 bases between. The germline gives CDR1 SGHKS, CDR2 YYEKEE (reference sequence). CDR3 length: 14 residues. CDR3 nucleotide sequence: TGTGCCAGCAGCCAAGGGGGAAGGGACACTGAAGCTTTCTTT. As protein: CASSQGGRDTEAFF. The full variable domain, with the rest looked up from reference TRBV5-5 and TRBJ1-1, is DAGVTQSPTHLIKTRGQQVTLRCSPISGHKSVSWYQQVLGQGPQFIFQYYEKEERGRGNFPDRFSARQFPNYSSELNVNALLLGDSALYLCASSQGGRDTEAFFGQGTRLTVV.

The chain joins TRBV5-1 to TRBJ2-7; TRBD2 aligns across 11 bases. The V and J ends lost 0 bases and 0 bases, in that order; junction bases with no gene match: 8. From germline, CDR1 is SGHRS and CDR2 YFSETQ. This CDR3 has 18 amino acids. The DNA for the CDR3 is TGCGCCAGCAGCTTGGAGGGACTAGCGGTTATGAGCTCCTACGAGCAGTACTTC. Amino acids: CASSLEGLAVMSSYEQYF.

This chain connects TRBV29-1 to TRBJ2-7; TRBD2 agrees at 9 bases. This CDR3 has 14 amino acids. Germline V gene sequence: CDR1 SQVTM, CDR2 ANQGSEA. Trimming at V came to 3 bases and at J to 5 bases, leaving 8 bases not matched to a gene. CDR3 DNA sequence: TGCAGCGTTGACGTGGGACTAGCTTCGAACGAGCAGTACTTC. Protein: CSVDVGLASNEQYF.

CDR3 in amino acids: CASSPGQRGNEKLFF. DNA of the CDR3: TGTGCCAGCAGCCCCGGACAGAGGGGAAATGAAAAACTGTTTTTT. The gene calls are TRBV2 and TRBJ1-4; tentatively, D is TRBD1 (6 bases). V was pared by 6 bases and J by 5 bases, with 16 bases between. Germline CDR1 and CDR2: SNHLY and FYNNEI. The CDR3 has 15 amino acids. Based on the CDR3 plus reference TRBV2 and TRBJ1-4, the full variable domain is EPEVTQTPSHQVTQMGQEVILRCVPISNHLYFYWYRQILGQKVEFLVSFYNNEISEKSEIFDDQFSVERPDGSNFTLKIRSTKLEDSAMYFCASSPGQRGNEKLFFGSGTQLSVL.

The genes are TRBV28 and TRBJ2-7; a weak D match, TRBD1 (6 bases). Trimming removed 3 bases from V and 7 bases from J, with 7 bases in between. The CDR3 is 11 residues long. Germline CDR1 reads MDHEN; CDR2 reads SYDVKM. CDR3 residues: CASSLGQEQYF. DNA of the CDR3: TGTGCCAGCAGTTTGGGACAAGAGCAGTACTTC.

The sample holds a few counts of this clone. V usage is TRBV7-2 and J usage is TRBJ1-3, with D uncertain. CDR1 and CDR2 (germline): SGHTA, FQGNSA. This CDR3 contains 13 residues. The V gene lost 1 base and the J gene lost 4 bases, with 5 bases spanning the gap. CDR3 bases: TGTGCCAGCAGCTTAGGGGCCGGAAACACCATATATTTT. Encoded protein: CASSLGAGNTIYF.

The CDR3 loop is CASSLVPAGDQETQYF. As DNA, the CDR3 is TGTGCCAGCAGCTTAGTCCCAGCGGGAGACCAAGAGACCCAGTACTTC. This sequence joins TRBV7-6 and TRBJ2-5; the match to TRBD2 covers 8 bases. The CDR3 is 16 amino acids. Germline lookup yields CDR1 SGHVS and CDR2 FNYEAQ. The V gene end was trimmed by 1 base and the J gene end by 0 bases; junction bases not matched to a gene: 4.

The rearrangement joins TRBV7-3 to TRBJ2-7; a weak D match, TRBD2 (5 bases). The CDR3 loop spans 13 amino acids. CDR1 is SGHTA and CDR2 is FQGTGA in the germline V gene. Trimming stripped 4 bases from V and 4 bases from J, with 11 bases between. The CDR3 DNA is TGTGCCAGCAGCTCGGACTCAGGATACGAGCAGTACTTC. Protein sequence: CASSSDSGYEQYF. The complete variable domain, with remaining parts taken from reference TRBV7-3 and TRBJ2-7, reads GAGVSQTPSNKVTEKGKYVELRCDPISGHTALYWYRQSLGQGPEFLIYFQGTGAADDSGLPNDRFFAVRPEGSVSTLKIQRTERGDSAVYLCASSSDSGYEQYFGPGTRLTVT.

V gene TRBV21-1 combines with J gene TRBJ2-1; the table gives TRBD1 as D, unverified against the DNA. TRBV21-1 is tagged as a pseudogene. The CDR3 loop spans 13 amino acids. This CDR3 is CASSKGPDPQQFF. CDR3 sequence (DNA): TGTGCCAGCAGCAAGGGGCCTGATCCCCAACAGTTCTTC.

The CDR3 region is CASSLTGGECFEQYF. In nucleotides, the CDR3 is TGCGCCAGCAGCTTGACAGGGGGCGAATGTTTCGAGCAGTACTTC. V usage is TRBV5-1 and J usage is TRBJ2-7, with 9 nucleotides matching TRBD1. V shed 1 base and J 6 bases; nucleotides not matched to a gene: 8. The CDR3 extends over 15 amino acids. From germline, CDR1 is SGHRS and CDR2 YFSETQ.

The V call is TRBV29-1, the J call TRBJ1-1; TRBD1 aligns across 12 bases. CDR3 length: 13 residues. V was pared by 5 bases and J by 8 bases, with 6 bases of the junction left unmatched. Looked up from germline, CDR1 is SQVTM and CDR2 is ANQGSEA. The CDR3 DNA sequence: TGCAGCGTTACCGGGACAGGGGGCGCAGAAGCTTTCTTT. It translates to CSVTGTGGAEAFF.

V is TRBV6-5 and J is TRBJ1-2; the D gene is possibly TRBD1 (6 bases). V dropped 5 bases and J dropped 0 bases, with 13 bases sitting between them. CDR1 is MNHEY and CDR2 is SVGAGI in the germline V gene. This CDR3 spans 15 amino acids. The CDR3 here is CASSKQGIANYGYTF. DNA of the CDR3: TGTGCCAGCAGTAAACAGGGAATAGCTAACTATGGCTACACCTTC.